A selection of T cell receptor beta chains follows, all from one sample in a study of blood T cells in healthy people across ages. TCRdb re-called the 5' RACE reads through MiXCR, storing one row per CDR3 protein. This sample has approximately 800,000 distinct CDR3 sequences, with 60% to 80% found just once. Sequenced: blood. The receptors shown here come from a man aged 25-45 years in good health. Each CDR3 is given with its conserved first and last residue. The D gene is left open where the match is weak. Some rows have no size entry. The others give once, few or many, or a class for an expanded clone.

V,J,D,size,CDR3,DNA
TRBV29-1,TRBJ1-2,.,few,CSVEDTRIFGYTF,TGCAGCGTTGAAGATACCAGGATCTTTGGCTACACCTTC
TRBV7-2,TRBJ1-2,TRBD1,.,CASSSVGGPYGYTF,TGTGCCAGCAGCTCAGTAGGGGGCCCCTATGGCTACACCTTC
TRBV6-5,TRBJ2-7,.,many,CASSRILSYEQYF,TGTGCCAGCAGCCGTATACTCAGCTACGAGCAGTACTTC
TRBV11-2,TRBJ2-6,.,.,CASSLVGPGRGISGANVLTF,TGTGCCAGCAGCTTAGTTGGTCCGGGGAGAGGGATCTCTGGGGCCAACGTCCTGACTTTC
TRBV7-9,TRBJ1-2,.,few,CASSPSETYYGYTF,TGTGCCAGCAGCCCCTCGGAGACCTACTATGGCTACACCTTC
TRBV4-3,TRBJ2-7,TRBD1,few,CASSPETGVYEQYF,TGCGCCAGCAGCCCCGAGACAGGGGTCTACGAGCAGTACTTC
TRBV12-3/TRBV12-4,TRBJ2-7,TRBD2,.,CASSRGGREQYF,TGTGCCAGCAGCCGCGGCGGGAGGGAGCAGTACTTC
TRBV19,TRBJ2-7,TRBD1,once,CASSSEPGQQYEQYF,TGTGCCAGTAGTTCCGAACCGGGACAGCAGTACGAGCAGTACTTC
TRBV5-1,TRBJ2-1,TRBD2,.,CATRTSGGARNEQFF,TGCGCCACCAGGACTAGCGGGGGGGCCAGGAATGAGCAGTTCTTC
TRBV20-1,TRBJ1-5,.,.,CSARDQVVYNRPQHF,TGCAGTGCTAGAGATCAGGTGGTATACAATCGGCCCCAGCATTTT
TRBV29-1,TRBJ1-5,.,.,CSVSGSNQPQHF,TGCAGCGTTTCAGGGAGCAATCAGCCCCAGCATTTT
TRBV25-1,TRBJ2-5,.,.,CASSVTETQETQYF,TGTGCCAGCAGTGTGACGGAGACCCAAGAGACCCAGTACTTC
TRBV20-1,TRBJ2-5,.,.,CSARDLLRGETQYF,TGCAGTGCTAGAGATCTTCTCAGAGGAGAGACCCAGTACTTC
TRBV6-2/TRBV6-3,TRBJ2-7,TRBD1,.,CASSYSQYAGTGAPYEQYF,TGTGCCAGCAGTTACTCCCAGTACGCCGGGACAGGGGCCCCCTACGAGCAGTACTTC
TRBV2,TRBJ2-7,TRBD2,.,CASTRGDYEQYF,TGTGCCAGCACCCGGGGGGACTACGAGCAGTACTTC
TRBV20-1,TRBJ2-5,TRBD2,few,CSADARLAAQETQYF,TGCAGTGCCGATGCTCGACTAGCGGCGCAAGAGACCCAGTACTTC
TRBV7-2,TRBJ2-1,.,.,CASSLASAGNNEQFF,TGTGCCAGCAGCCTAGCGTCGGCAGGGAACAATGAGCAGTTCTTC
TRBV28,TRBJ2-3,TRBD2,many,CASSPQTSGPTDTQYF,TGTGCCAGCAGTCCTCAGACTAGCGGCCCCACAGATACGCAGTATTTT